This T cell receptor beta chain was recovered during a study of identical twins. Notes on the study in general: A partial confounding effect on zero-insertion analyses could come from invariant MAIT and iNKT cells. For cord blood, abundant beta clonotypes had fewer insertions, unlike memory repertoires, which showed none.

One entry per CDR3 protein results from TCRdb running MiXCR on the 5' RACE reads. The table has 450,000 to 650,000 distinct CDR3 sequences, just under 10% seen once; the top ten hold more than 2.5%. The table lists this clonotype with a few counts. No antigen is known for it. This sample was also put to use in a study of yellow fever vaccine responses in identical twins. That publication notes: Twins' vaccine T cell response reportedly seemed partly convergent, partly personalized.

The specimen was PBMCs. The receptor was derived from a woman in her late teens or twenties in good health.

The CDR3 loop reads CSARGGYTGELFF. The CDR3 DNA is TGCAGCGCCCGCGGAGGATACACCGGGGAGCTGTTTTTT. The V and J genes are TRBV29-1 and TRBJ2-2; maybe TRBD2 (5 bases). This CDR3 region has 13 residues. Per germline, CDR1 SQVTM and CDR2 ANQGSEA. The ends were cut back, 7 bases at V and 3 bases at J, with 12 bases in the middle.